This T cell receptor (beta chain) was observed in a study of response to subunit inactivated influenza vaccine (dated by TCRdb to 2016 to 2018). For the study in its entirety: The study used deep quantitative T cell receptor repertoire profiling to track responses to a trivalent subunit inactivated influenza vaccine.

Receptors were amplified or captured by RT-PCR. The instrument was an Illumina HiSeq 2500. TCRdb reprocessed the public reads (quality trimming at Q25 with fastp, clone calling with MiXCR) and kept in-frame beta chains. For every CDR3 protein sequence, its rows merge into one entry that carries the most common genes and DNA. The sample table shows just under 250,000 distinct CDR3 sequences, and 12% are seen once. The top ten constitute about 8% of the sample. Broad study findings and their caveats: According to the authors, only a limited number of new T cells may be recruited by each seasonal influenza vaccination.

This clonotype was seen more than once but under ten times. Its antigen is not yet known. Within one base of it there is no much larger clone, and no base qualities were kept. Spanning cysteine to phenylalanine, the CDR3 consists of 15 amino acids. CDR3 DNA only is kept here, 45 bases in frame from base 1. V loses 3 bases of germline sequence and J loses 8 bases, and the interval between the two ends is 22 bases. CDR1 and CDR2, per the germline V gene (reference sequence), are DFQATT and SNEGSKA. The sequencing used non-naive T cells sorted from PBMCs, collected 14 to 15 days before vaccination. The sample's cell subset or site, from its label and the paper: memory T cell fraction. The rearrangement joined TRBV20-1 to TRBJ1-1, with the D gene call left open. This TCR was recovered from a man between 50 and 59 years old who received an inactivated influenza vaccine. Donor details come from another sample of the same person, matched by shared clones. The nucleotides are TGCAGTGCTAGCTTATGGGCCCGGAGTCGTGGGGAAGCTTTCTTT. The translation is CSASLWARSRGEAFF.